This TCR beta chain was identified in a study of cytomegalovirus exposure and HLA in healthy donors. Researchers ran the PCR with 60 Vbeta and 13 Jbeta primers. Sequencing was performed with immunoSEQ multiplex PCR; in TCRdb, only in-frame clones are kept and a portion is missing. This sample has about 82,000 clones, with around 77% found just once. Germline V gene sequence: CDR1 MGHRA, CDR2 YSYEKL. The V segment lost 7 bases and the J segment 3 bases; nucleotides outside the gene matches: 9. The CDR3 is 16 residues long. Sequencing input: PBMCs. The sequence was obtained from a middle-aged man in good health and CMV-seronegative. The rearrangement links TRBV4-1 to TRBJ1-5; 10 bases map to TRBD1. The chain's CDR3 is CASTEQGTGANQPQHF. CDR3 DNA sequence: TGCGCCAGCACCGAGCAGGGGACAGGGGCCAATCAGCCCCAGCATTTT.